These 8 T cell receptor beta chains were all obtained from the same sample, sequenced in a study of cytomegalovirus exposure and HLA in healthy donors. Method: immunoSEQ multiplex PCR; TCRdb's copy keeps in-frame clones and lacks some. The profile shows about 160,000 clones, 90% to 97% of them singletons. The sequenced material came from PBMCs. Every receptor here comes from a woman aged 18 to 35 in good health and CMV-seronegative.

V is TRBV5-1 and J is TRBJ2-7; 11 nucleotides line up with TRBD1. Germline lookup yields CDR1 SGHRS and CDR2 YFSETQ. The CDR3 totals 16 residues. V lost 0 bases, J lost 4 bases, and 6 bases stayed unmatched. For the CDR3, the DNA is TGCGCCAGCAGCTTGGCCTCCGGGACAGGGGGTTACGAGCAGTACTTC. Protein: CASSLASGTGGYEQYF.

The V gene is TRBV10-3, the J gene TRBJ2-7, with D possibly matching TRBD1 (6 bases). Looked up from germline, CDR1 is ENHRY and CDR2 is SYGVKD. The V gene lost 5 bases and the J gene lost 4 bases, with 12 bases spanning the gap. The CDR3 extends over 13 amino acids. CDR3 region: CAISWQGKYEQYF. The CDR3 region has the DNA TGTGCCATCAGTTGGCAGGGGAAGTACGAGCAGTACTTC.

This clone was picked up one time. The chain carries TRBV4-1 and TRBJ2-1; 7 bases agree with TRBD1. Trimming took 5 bases from V and 2 from J; bases not matched to a gene: 9. The germline V gene has CDR1 MGHRA and CDR2 YSYEKL. This CDR3 contains 16 residues. CDR3 sequence: CASSELQGLPYNEQFF. The CDR3 DNA reads TGCGCCAGCAGCGAATTACAGGGGCTGCCCTACAATGAGCAGTTCTTC.

The rearrangement joins TRBV27 to TRBJ2-1, with 9 bases fitting TRBD2. The V gene's germline CDR1 is MNHEY and CDR2 SMNVEV (reference sequence). This CDR3 has 18 residues. V shed 5 bases, J shed 1 base, and the junction held 12 bases outside the gene matches. The CDR3 DNA sequence: TGTGCCAGCAGTCCAGGGACTAGCAGGGGCATTTCCTACAATGAGCAGTTCTTC. Translation: CASSPGTSRGISYNEQFF.

This clone appeared once. This chain links TRBV6-5 with TRBJ2-1; 8 positions agree with TRBD2. J was trimmed by 6 bases and V by 2 bases; bases with no gene match: 6. The CDR3 runs to 15 residues. Germline values: CDR1 MNHEY, CDR2 SVGAGI. CDR3 sequence (DNA): TGTGCCAGCAGTTACGGCGGGGGGCGAGTCAATGAGCAGTTCTTC. As protein: CASSYGGGRVNEQFF.

The chain joins TRBV27 to TRBJ2-1, with 9 bases aligning to TRBD2. Per germline, CDR1 MNHEY and CDR2 SMNVEV (reference sequence). V trimming: 6 bases; J trimming: 8 bases; junction bases outside the gene matches: 5. The CDR3 has 13 residues. The CDR3 sequence: CASRPAGGDEQFF. The CDR3 nucleotides are TGTGCCAGCAGACCAGCGGGGGGCGATGAGCAGTTCTTC.

The chain employs TRBV11-2 and TRBJ2-3; D might be TRBD2 (5 bases). Germline V gene lookup returns CDR1 SGHAT and CDR2 FQNNGV. CDR3 size: 14 residues. The V and J ends lost 1 base and 8 bases respectively, with 13 bases between them. This chain's CDR3 is CASSLVTTGGTQYF. Here the CDR3 DNA reads TGTGCCAGCAGCTTAGTAACCACCGGAGGTACGCAGTATTTT.

The rearrangement links TRBV18 to TRBJ2-7; D may be TRBD1 (5 bases). The V and J ends lost 0 bases and 2 bases respectively, with 17 bases between them. Germline V gene sequence: CDR1 KGHSH, CDR2 LQKENI. The CDR3 is 17 residues long. The CDR3 DNA follows: TGTGCCAGCTCACCACCGCAGGGAACCACTTATGCCTACGAGCAGTACTTC. Translation gives CASSPPQGTTYAYEQYF.